This T cell receptor (beta chain) was observed in a study of blood T cells in healthy people across ages. With a J-beta primer mix and a sample-barcoded 5' primer, a second PCR ran about 6 to 11 cycles. Every molecule of cDNA carried a tag from a template-switch adaptor with 12 random nucleotides. TCRdb called the 5' RACE reads again in MiXCR, with one record for every CDR3 protein. The profile shows roughly 2 million distinct CDR3 sequences, around 48% of them singletons. At least 6 million PBMCs were isolated per sample. Source material: blood. The receptor was derived from a middle-aged woman in good health.

The CDR3 here is CASSLDGTPRYETQYF. CDR3 nucleotide sequence: TGTGCCAGCAGTTTAGACGGGACCCCGAGGTACGAGACCCAGTACTTC. The rearrangement links TRBV28 to TRBJ2-5; D might be TRBD1 or TRBD2, each matching 5 bases. The CDR3 length is 16 residues. Trimming took 2 bases from V and 5 from J, leaving 18 bases between them. Germline V gene lookup returns CDR1 MDHEN and CDR2 SYDVKM.